The clone carrying this T cell receptor (beta chain) was seen ten or more times. One entry per CDR3 protein, called by TCRdb with MiXCR from the 5' RACE reads. Seen here are 140,000 to 150,000 distinct CDR3 sequences, 6% to 6.5% observed once, and the top ten hold approximately 2.1%. This sample is part of a study of T-cell memory formation after mild COVID-19. The germline gives CDR1 MNHEY, CDR2 SVGAGI. This CDR3 is built from 13 residues. With 7 bases removed from V and 8 bases from J, the gap between germline ends came to 16 bases. The source is an adult woman who had mild COVID-19 (a few samples of this study predate the infection). Cell type and time point are not known. The chain combines TRBV6-5 with TRBJ2-3, with TRBD1 as a possible D gene (5 bases). The source material was PBMCs or a T cell subset sorted from them (not recorded which). CDR3 protein: CASKRGPIGTQYF. The CDR3 DNA is TGTGCCAGCAAAAGGGGCCCGATCGGTACGCAGTATTTT.